This T cell receptor beta chain was sequenced for a study of regulatory T cells in long-lasting Graves disease. Documented time point: persistent/refractory GD, antithyroid drugs over 5 years with positive TRAb. Construction of the TCR library relied on RNA isolated from PBMCs. The study's findings and limits: Whereas about 870 public clonotypes were shared by new patients, persistent patients shared more, at a few thousand.

Looked up from germline, CDR1 is MGHRA and CDR2 is YSYEKL. This CDR3 spans 16 amino acids. With V trimmed by 4 bases and J by 3 bases, 8 bases remained unmatched. Arm-PCR of CDR3 regions and iRepertoire HTBI primers were the basis on which TCR beta libraries were built. TCRdb passed the multiplex PCR reads through MiXCR, listing each CDR3 protein once. The data show 350,000 to 500,000 distinct CDR3 sequences, 21% seen once. This clonotype occurred many times. Antigen specificity is unknown. The chain carries TRBV4-1 and TRBJ2-5; 10 bases agree with TRBD2. This specimen consisted of peripheral blood mononuclear cells (PBMCs), obtained when the disease was refractory, from a patient treated with antithyroid drugs. This receptor was identified in a female donor with Graves disease. In DNA form, the CDR3 reads TGCGCCAGCAGCCGATTCTCCGGGACTAGCGAAGAGACCCAGTACTTC. Translating gives CASSRFSGTSEETQYF.